What follows are 15 T cell receptor beta chains derived from one specimen sequenced in a study of T cells in Graves' hyperthyroidism and ophthalmopathy. Amplification of TCR beta CDR3 regions used RNA as the template. First-round RT-PCR of the TCR CDR3 relied on the HTBI primer set. TCRdb called the multiplex PCR reads again in MiXCR, with one record for every CDR3 protein. Here the sample spans around 440,000 distinct CDR3 sequences, about 15% being singletons. Sequenced: blood. These receptors originate from a woman aged 18-35 years with Graves' hyperthyroidism.

This clonotype came up a few times. The chain uses TRBV5-4 and TRBJ1-6; TRBD1 is a possible D gene (5 bases). This CDR3 contains 17 residues. V gave up 4 bases and J gave up 3 bases, with 17 bases separating them. Germline V gene lookup returns CDR1 SGHNT and CDR2 YYREEE (reference sequence). The chain's CDR3 is CASSRWPGTSYNSPLHF. The DNA for the CDR3 is TGTGCCAGCAGCCGCTGGCCTGGGACGAGCTATAATTCACCCCTCCACTTT.

This clonotype was seen more than once but under ten times. CDR3 amino acids: CASTHRDHHQPQHF. CDR3 DNA: TGTGCCAGCACCCACCGGGACCATCATCAGCCCCAGCATTTT. The gene calls are TRBV6-4 and TRBJ1-5; D perhaps matches TRBD1 (5 bases). The CDR3 runs to 14 residues. Trimming removed 7 bases from V and 5 bases from J, with 15 bases in between. Germline loops: CDR1 MRHNA, CDR2 SNTAGT.

This clonotype came up many times. The gene calls are TRBV4-2 and TRBJ2-5; TRBD2 aligns across 10 bases. Trimming at V came to 0 bases and at J to 4 bases, leaving 5 bases not matched to a gene. The CDR3 has 16 residues. Germline V CDR1 and CDR2: LGHNA, YNFKEQ. The CDR3 here is CASSQEPSGGAETQYF. For the CDR3, the DNA is TGTGCCAGCAGCCAAGAGCCTAGCGGGGGAGCAGAGACCCAGTACTTC.

The chain joins TRBV24-1 to TRBJ1-5; tentative D call: TRBD1 (6 bases). V gave up 4 bases and J gave up 4 bases, with 10 bases separating them. The CDR3 is 14 residues long. Per germline, CDR1 KGHDR and CDR2 SFDVKD. For the CDR3, the DNA is TGTGCCACCAGTGAACAGGGCCATAATCAGCCCCAGCATTTT. Protein product: CATSEQGHNQPQHF.

The rearrangement joins TRBV9 to TRBJ1-1; D gene uncertain. The CDR3 is made up of 13 amino acids. CDR1 and CDR2 from the germline V gene are SGDLS and YYNGEE. Trimming left V 1 base short and J 6 bases short, with 10 bases between. CDR3 amino acids: CASSVQPGPEAFF. Written as DNA, the CDR3 is TGTGCCAGCAGCGTACAACCAGGCCCTGAAGCTTTCTTT.

The chain is built from TRBV12-5 and TRBJ2-1; 8 nucleotides align to TRBD2. This CDR3 is 14 amino acids long. The germline CDR1 and CDR2 sequences are LGHNT and FRNRAP. Unmatched junction bases numbered 5, after V lost 2 bases and J lost 8 bases. The CDR3 protein is CASGLQREKHEQFF. The CDR3 DNA reads TGTGCTAGTGGTTTGCAGCGGGAGAAACATGAGCAGTTCTTC.

This clonotype was detected many times. This chain uses TRBV6-1 with TRBJ2-5; maybe TRBD1 (6 bases). The V end lost 3 bases, the J end lost 2 bases, and 19 bases lay between the germline ends. There are 17 residues in the CDR3. Germline lookup yields CDR1 MNHNS and CDR2 SASEGT. DNA for the CDR3: TGTGCCAGCAGTGATGATCGGACAGTGATGCGGCAAGAGACCCAGTACTTC. It codes for CASSDDRTVMRQETQYF.

This clonotype was found many times. The chain uses TRBV12-3 or TRBV12-4 and TRBJ2-3, with D hard to call. V was trimmed by 7 bases and J by 4 bases, leaving 27 bases between them. The CDR3 totals 18 residues. The CDR3 DNA is TGTGCCAGCACCCACCGGTTGTCCGCGCATAATGTCCCAGATACGCAGTATTTT. This codes for CASTHRLSAHNVPDTQYF.

This sequence joins TRBV3-1 and TRBJ1-4; TRBD1 aligns across 8 bases. The CDR3 is 18 residues long. Germline V lookup: CDR1 LGHDT, CDR2 YNNKEL (reference sequence). V lost 0 bases and J lost 0; bases outside the gene matches: 6. CDR3 region: CASSQEGRGRTTNEKLFF. The DNA of the CDR3 is TGTGCCAGCAGCCAAGAAGGCAGGGGGCGGACAACTAATGAAAAACTGTTTTTT.

This clonotype appeared many times. The chain uses TRBV7-9 and TRBJ2-1; 8 bases fit TRBD1. Germline lookup yields CDR1 SEHNR and CDR2 FQNEAQ (reference sequence). The CDR3 consists of 15 residues. V lost 4 bases and J lost 8; bases outside the gene matches: 10. CDR3 region: CASSSETGAADEQFF. In nucleotides, the CDR3 is TGTGCCAGCAGCTCAGAGACAGGGGCGGCCGATGAGCAGTTCTTC.

This clonotype has a count of ten or more. The genes are TRBV19 and TRBJ2-1, with D uncertain. Germline V gene sequence: CDR1 LNHDA, CDR2 SQIVND (reference sequence). The CDR3 sequence is 14 residues long. Trimming cost V 4 bases and J 3 bases, with 10 bases left between them. For the CDR3, the DNA is TGTGCCAGTAGTAGGGTTGTCGACTACAATGAGCAGTTCTTC. It encodes CASSRVVDYNEQFF.

This clonotype occurred many times. V usage is TRBV2 and J usage is TRBJ1-3, with D uncertain. The CDR3 is 12 amino acids. Trimming cost V 4 bases and J 1 base, with 2 bases left between them. CDR1 SNHLY and CDR2 FYNNEI come from the germline V gene. The CDR3 bases are TGTGCCAGCAGTGGGTCTGGAAACACCATATATTTT. It encodes CASSGSGNTIYF.

This clonotype was detected ten times or more. The chain has TRBV19 and TRBJ1-2; unclear D gene. CDR3 length: 13 amino acids. Germline values: CDR1 LNHDA, CDR2 SQIVND (reference sequence). Trimming left V 6 bases short and J 8 bases short, with 16 bases between. The CDR3 sequence: CASSLQPGRGYTF. The CDR3 region has the DNA TGTGCCAGTAGCCTCCAGCCGGGCCGGGGCTACACCTTC.

This clonotype was observed many times. The rearrangement uses TRBV3-1 and TRBJ2-3, with 9 bases that match TRBD2. This CDR3 spans 18 amino acids. CDR1 LGHDT and CDR2 YNNKEL come from the germline V gene (reference sequence). J was trimmed by 2 bases and V by 2 bases; bases with no gene match: 11. DNA of the CDR3: TGTGCCAGCAGCCAATTTGGAGCGGGGGGTACCACCACAGATACGCAGTATTTT. Protein sequence: CASSQFGAGGTTTDTQYF.

The rearrangement links TRBV7-3 to TRBJ2-1; 11 bases align to TRBD2. The CDR3 has 16 amino acids. Trimming took 7 bases from V and 0 from J; bases not matched to a gene: 5. CDR1 is SGHTA, CDR2 FQGTGA, per germline. The CDR3 bases are TGTGCCAGCACCCTTAGCGGGAGGGCCTCCTACAATGAGCAGTTCTTC. Its protein product is CASTLSGRASYNEQFF.